This T cell receptor beta chain emerged from a study of CXCR3-negative and CXCR3-positive naive CD8 T cells. The TRB cDNA libraries were prepared by 5' RACE with UMI labels. TCRdb reprocessed the 5' RACE reads; each CDR3 protein has one entry and no DNA is given. This listing includes about 50,000 distinct CDR3 sequences. As for this clonotype: What it recognizes is unknown.

Notes on the study in general: Researchers report that CXCR3-positive naive cells carry more hydrophobic TRB CDR3s than CXCR3-negative naive cells.

This clonotype was obtained from a human donor in good health. Some clones in this sample may be carry-over from other donors' samples. Material: naive CXCR3- CD8+ T cells from blood. As to subset: CD45RO-CCR7+CD27+CD95- naive CD8+ T cells lacking CXCR3 (TNR3-).

CDR3 loop: CAWSVLNTDTQYF. The V and J genes are TRBV30 and TRBJ2-3. This CDR3 is 13 amino acids long. Germline V lookup: CDR1 GTSNPN, CDR2 SVGIG (reference sequence).